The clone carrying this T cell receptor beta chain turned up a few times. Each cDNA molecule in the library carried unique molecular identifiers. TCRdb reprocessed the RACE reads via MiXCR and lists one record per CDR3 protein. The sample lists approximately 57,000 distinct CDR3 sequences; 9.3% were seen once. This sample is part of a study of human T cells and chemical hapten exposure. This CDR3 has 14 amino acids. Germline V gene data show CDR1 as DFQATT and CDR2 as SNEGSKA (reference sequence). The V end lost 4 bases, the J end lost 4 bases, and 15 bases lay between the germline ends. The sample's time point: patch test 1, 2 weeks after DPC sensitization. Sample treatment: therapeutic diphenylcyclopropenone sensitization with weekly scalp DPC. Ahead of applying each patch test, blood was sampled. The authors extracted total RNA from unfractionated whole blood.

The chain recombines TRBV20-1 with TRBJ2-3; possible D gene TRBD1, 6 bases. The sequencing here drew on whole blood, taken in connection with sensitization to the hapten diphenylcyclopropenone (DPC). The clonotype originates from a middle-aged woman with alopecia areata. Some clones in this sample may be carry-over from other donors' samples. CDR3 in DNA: TGCAGTGCTACATGGGGGCGCTGGGCAGATACGCAGTATTTT. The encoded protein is CSATWGRWADTQYF.